This T cell receptor beta chain was captured in a study of T cells in Graves' hyperthyroidism and ophthalmopathy. To note about this clonotype: Its antigen is not identified.

Broader study findings: Separation of ophthalmopathy from stable hyperthyroidism was achieved by a 13 V-J model.

RNA transcripts were the template for amplifying TCR beta CDR3 regions. TCR CDR3 regions were first amplified by RT-PCR with HTBI primers. TCRdb used MiXCR to reprocess the multiplex PCR reads, holding one entry per CDR3 protein. The table lists approximately 430,000 distinct CDR3 sequences, roughly 14% of them singletons. Germline CDR1 is SGHDT and CDR2 is YYEEEE. The CDR3 contains 16 residues. The germline V and J ends were trimmed by 0 bases and 2 bases, with 12 bases remaining between them. The chain carries TRBV5-6 and TRBJ2-1; D is perhaps TRBD2 (7 bases). The TCR sequence derives from a man aged 18 to 30 with Graves' ophthalmopathy. Sequencing was carried out using blood. The chain's CDR3 is CASSLEGGAPYNEQFF. Written as DNA, the CDR3 is TGTGCCAGCAGCTTGGAAGGGGGGGCGCCCTACAATGAGCAGTTCTTC.